One and the same sample provided the 18 T cell receptor beta chains below, sequenced in a study of T cell responses to AZD1222 COVID-19 vaccine. TCRdb's copy holds only in-frame clones and misses some; the assay was immunoSEQ multiplex PCR. This sample carries roughly 120,000 clones, approximately 85% of them seen once, and the ten largest clones take about 4.3%. Sequenced material: peripheral blood, taken 28 days after the second AZD1222 dose. Receptors were obtained from an adult who received the AZD1222 COVID-19 vaccine.

The chain has TRBV28 and TRBJ1-4, with a weak D call TRBD1 (6 bases). The CDR3 sequence is 16 residues long. Per the germline V gene, CDR1 is MDHEN and CDR2 is SYDVKM. The V end was cut by 4 bases, the J end by 5 bases, with 17 bases between. The CDR3 loop reads CASSYTSGQSNEKLFF. CDR3 sequence (DNA): TGTGCCAGCAGTTACACTTCAGGACAGTCCAATGAAAAACTGTTTTTT.

This chain uses TRBV3-1 (or the pseudogene TRBV3-2) with TRBJ2-2; D may be TRBD2 (6 bases). V gave up 0 bases and J gave up 7 bases, with 15 bases separating them. Germline CDR1 and CDR2: LGHDT and YNNKEL (reference sequence). This CDR3 has 16 amino acids. The CDR3, as DNA: TGTGCCAGCAGCCAAGACCCAGGGAGGAGGGACGGGGAGCTGTTTTTT. Encoded protein: CASSQDPGRRDGELFF.

The rearrangement uses TRBV6-5 and TRBJ2-7; D remains unclear. The V end was cut by 0 bases, the J end by 3 bases, with 6 bases between. The CDR3 runs 13 residues. Germline assignment: CDR1 MNHEY and CDR2 SVGAGI. Here the CDR3 reads CASSYSSSYEQYF. Written as DNA, the CDR3 is TGTGCCAGCAGTTACTCATCTAGCTACGAGCAGTACTTC.

The CDR3, as DNA: TGTGCCAGCTCACCATCTGGGGGAAACAATTCACCCCTCCACTTT. It specifies CASSPSGGNNSPLHF. V is TRBV18 and J is TRBJ1-6; D is possibly TRBD1 (5 bases). In germline, CDR1 is KGHSH, CDR2 LQKENI. The CDR3 covers 15 residues. V lost 2 bases, J lost 7 bases, and 12 bases lay in between. The whole variable domain, filled in from reference TRBV18 and TRBJ1-6, reads NAGVMQNPRHLVRRRGQEARLRCSPMKGHSHVYWYRQLPEEGLKFMVYLQKENIIDESGMPKERFSAEFPKEGPSILRIQQVVRGDSAAYFCASSPSGGNNSPLHFGNGTRLTVT.

The count of this clone is one. This chain links TRBV24-1 with TRBJ1-4, with 8 bases lining up with TRBD1. This CDR3 is 15 amino acids long. V shed 4 bases, J shed 7 bases, and the junction held 7 bases outside the gene matches. Per germline, CDR1 KGHDR and CDR2 SFDVKD. This chain's CDR3 is CATSDGTGSGEKLFF. The CDR3 nucleotides read TGTGCCACCAGTGACGGGACAGGAAGCGGTGAAAAACTGTTTTTT.

CDR3 nucleotide sequence: TGTGCCAGCAGCTTAGATCCAGCTAGCACCGGGGAGCTGTTTTTT. This encodes CASSLDPASTGELFF. The chain joins TRBV11-2 to TRBJ2-2; D remains unclear. The length of the CDR3 is 15 residues. CDR1 is SGHAT, CDR2 FQNNGV, per germline. The V end was cut by 0 bases, the J end by 4 bases, with 9 bases between.

This rearrangement joins TRBV19 to TRBJ2-2, with TRBD1 matching over 12 bases. Germline-derived CDR1 and CDR2 are LNHDA and SQIVND (reference sequence). Trimming removed 9 bases from V and 4 bases from J; junction bases left unmatched: 6. The CDR3 is 15 amino acids. CDR3 sequence reads: CASVGQGARTGELFF. In DNA form, the CDR3 reads TGTGCCAGCGTGGGACAGGGGGCCCGCACCGGGGAGCTGTTTTTT.

This chain links TRBV7-9 with TRBJ2-7; perhaps TRBD1 as D (5 bases). Trimming cost V 2 bases and J 6 bases, with 14 bases left between them. The CDR3 contains 14 residues. The V gene's germline CDR1 is SEHNR and CDR2 FQNEAQ (reference sequence). CDR3 residues: CASSLSGYASEQYF. CDR3 nucleotide sequence: TGTGCCAGCAGCTTATCAGGGTACGCCTCCGAGCAGTACTTC.

The CDR3 nucleotides are TGTGCCAGCAGTTACCAGGGACACGACTACAATGAGCAGTTCTTC. As protein: CASSYQGHDYNEQFF. The rearrangement uses TRBV6-5 and TRBJ2-1; possibly TRBD1 for D (6 bases). This CDR3 has 15 residues. V was trimmed by 2 bases and J by 3 bases, leaving 11 bases between them. Germline assignment: CDR1 MNHEY and CDR2 SVGAGI.

J is TRBJ1-1 and V is TRBV5-1, with a possible D match to TRBD1 (5 bases). This CDR3 contains 13 residues. In germline, CDR1 is SGHRS, CDR2 YFSETQ. The germline V and J ends were trimmed by 9 bases and 1 base, with 13 bases remaining between them. The chain's CDR3 is CATVGTGNTEAFF. In DNA form, the CDR3 reads TGCGCCACCGTAGGGACGGGGAACACTGAAGCTTTCTTT. Full variable domain (rest looked up from reference TRBV5-1 and TRBJ1-1): KAGVTQTPRYLIKTRGQQVTLSCSPISGHRSVSWYQQTPGQGLQFLFEYFSETQRNKGNFPGRFSGRQFSNSRSEMNVSTLELGDSALYLCATVGTGNTEAFFGQGTRLTVV.

This chain connects TRBV28 to TRBJ2-5, with 7 bases aligning to TRBD2. V trimming: 8 bases; J trimming: 4 bases; junction bases outside the gene matches: 4. Germline V gene data show CDR1 as MDHEN and CDR2 as SYDVKM. The CDR3 has 12 amino acids. The CDR3 DNA is TGTGCCAGCGGGGGAGGGGTAGAGACCCAGTACTTC. Residues: CASGGGVETQYF.

V usage is TRBV9 and J usage is TRBJ1-5; perhaps TRBD1 as D (6 bases). The CDR3 sequence is 16 residues long. Germline lookup yields CDR1 SGDLS and CDR2 YYNGEE. Between the trimmed V and J ends, which lost 2 bases and 9 bases, there was a span of 21 bases. This CDR3 reads CASSVIGGLPPGPQHF. In nucleotides, the CDR3 is TGTGCCAGCAGCGTTATTGGGGGGCTCCCCCCAGGGCCCCAGCATTTT.

The chain has TRBV30 and TRBJ1-4; tentative D call: TRBD1 (5 bases). V was cut by 2 bases and J by 7 bases, with 17 bases left in between. The germline V gene has CDR1 GTSNPN and CDR2 SVGIG (reference sequence). CDR3 length equals 15 residues. The CDR3 loop is CAWSPGGGRREKLFF. CDR3 nucleotide sequence: TGTGCCTGGAGTCCCGGGGGGGGGAGGCGTGAAAAACTGTTTTTT.

The rearrangement joins TRBV19 to TRBJ1-2; 7 bases agree with TRBD1. Unmatched junction bases numbered 6, after V lost 7 bases and J lost 7 bases. Germline assignment: CDR1 LNHDA and CDR2 SQIVND (reference sequence). The CDR3 sequence is 12 residues long. The CDR3 DNA reads TGTGCCAGTACAGGGGGGGCGCGTGGCTACACCTTC. Encoded protein: CASTGGARGYTF.

The rearrangement uses TRBV7-2 and TRBJ2-7, with 7 bases that match TRBD1. With V trimmed by 5 bases and J by 6 bases, 4 bases remained unmatched. Germline lookup yields CDR1 SGHTA and CDR2 FQGNSA. There are 12 residues in the CDR3. CDR3 amino acids: CASSKTGLEQYF. CDR3 coding DNA: TGTGCCAGCAGCAAGACAGGGCTCGAGCAGTACTTC.

The chain joins TRBV4-3 to TRBJ1-1, with D uncertain. CDR1 and CDR2 from the germline V gene are LGHNA and YSLEER. V gave up 0 bases and J gave up 1 base, with 3 bases separating them. This CDR3 spans 13 amino acids. CDR3 sequence reads: CASSQDRNTEAFF. The CDR3 DNA sequence: TGCGCCAGCAGCCAAGATCGGAACACTGAAGCTTTCTTT.

The chain uses TRBV18 and TRBJ1-4; 8 bases fit TRBD1. V lost 4 bases to trimming and J lost 14 bases; unmatched junction nucleotides: 12. This CDR3 region has 14 residues. Germline CDR1 KGHSH, CDR2 LQKENI. This CDR3 is CASSLTGEQSSLFF. CDR3 DNA: TGTGCCAGCTCACTGACAGGGGAGCAGTCTTCTCTGTTTTTT.

This chain connects TRBV12-3 or TRBV12-4 to TRBJ2-1; D gene uncertain. The CDR3 extends over 12 amino acids. Trimming removed 5 bases at V and 4 bases at J, with 6 bases between. CDR3 coding DNA: TGTGCCAGCAGTGTCGGGTACAATGAGCAGTTCTTC. This gives the protein CASSVGYNEQFF.